A single sample gave rise to the 14 T cell receptor beta chains below, sequenced in a study of blood T cells in healthy people across ages. Combining a sample-barcoded 5' primer with a J-beta primer mix, a second PCR ran for roughly 6 to 12 cycles. MiXCR, applied by TCRdb to the 5' RACE reads, yields one record per CDR3 protein. Of about a million distinct CDR3 sequences in the sample, roughly 51% are singletons; the top ten hold roughly a fifth. Sequenced material: blood. These receptors all come from a woman between 55 and 75 years old in good health.

The chain couples TRBV24-1 to TRBJ2-3; 9 bases line up with TRBD1. CDR1 and CDR2 from the germline V gene are KGHDR and SFDVKD. The V segment lost 4 bases and the J segment 3 bases; nucleotides outside the gene matches: 4. The CDR3 runs 15 residues. The CDR3 loop reads CATSDLTGGTDTQYF. CDR3 DNA: TGTGCCACCAGTGACCTGACAGGGGGGACAGATACGCAGTATTTT.

V is TRBV5-1 and J is TRBJ2-1; 8 nucleotides match TRBD2. The CDR3 has 14 residues. Trimming removed 6 bases from V and 0 bases from J; junction bases left unmatched: 2. The germline V gene encodes CDR1 SGHRS and CDR2 YFSETQ. The CDR3 region is CASKREGSYNEQFF. CDR3 in DNA: TGCGCCAGCAAACGGGAGGGCTCCTACAATGAGCAGTTCTTC.

The CDR3 spells CASRPPLAGVSDTQYF. The CDR3, as DNA: TGTGCCAGCAGGCCCCCTCTAGCGGGGGTATCAGATACGCAGTATTTT. This sequence joins TRBV28 and TRBJ2-3, with 10 bases matching TRBD2. This CDR3 spans 16 amino acids. The junction had 10 bases not matched to a gene; V was cut back by 6 bases and J by 4 bases. Germline V CDR1 and CDR2: MDHEN, SYDVKM. The whole variable domain, filled in from reference TRBV28 and TRBJ2-3, reads DVKVTQSSRYLVKRTGEKVFLECVQDMDHENMFWYRQDPGLGLRLIYFSYDVKMKEKGDIPEGYSVSREKKERFSLILESASTNQTSMYLCASRPPLAGVSDTQYFGPGTRLTVL.

The J gene is TRBJ2-1, the V gene TRBV20-1; D may be TRBD2 (6 bases). CDR3 length: 17 amino acids. Looked up from germline, CDR1 is DFQATT and CDR2 is SNEGSKA (reference sequence). V was trimmed by 3 bases and J by 6 bases, leaving 24 bases between them. CDR3 region: CSARLRGPAGMFNEQFF. The CDR3 coding sequence is TGCAGTGCTAGGTTAAGAGGGCCAGCGGGTATGTTCAATGAGCAGTTCTTC.

The J gene is TRBJ1-5, the V gene TRBV20-1; D unresolved. The CDR3 length is 15 residues. Trimming shortened V by 0 bases and J by 4 bases, and 13 bases separated the two germline ends. Per germline, CDR1 DFQATT and CDR2 SNEGSKA (reference sequence). The CDR3 DNA follows: TGCAGTGCTAGAGATCGATTGGCTGGGAATCAGCCCCAGCATTTT. Protein product: CSARDRLAGNQPQHF.

V is TRBV6-6 and J is TRBJ1-6, with D unclear. The CDR3 is 13 amino acids. V lost 6 bases to trimming and J lost 9 bases, with 12 bases between them. Germline V lookup: CDR1 MNHNY, CDR2 SVGAGI (reference sequence). CDR3 coding DNA: TGTGCCAGCAGGGGAGGCCTCAGTTCACCCCTCCACTTT. It codes for CASRGGLSSPLHF.

The chain uses TRBV27 and TRBJ2-3; D is ambiguous. This CDR3 is 13 amino acids long. With 4 bases removed from V and 1 base from J, the gap between germline ends came to 6 bases. Germline V gives CDR1 MNHEY, CDR2 SMNVEV (reference sequence). The CDR3 loop is CASSSMGTDTQYF. Here the CDR3 DNA reads TGTGCCAGCAGTTCGATGGGCACAGATACGCAGTATTTT.

This clonotype was seen more than once but under ten times. The rearrangement joins TRBV4-3 to TRBJ1-6; tentatively, D is TRBD1 (5 bases). V was shortened by 8 bases and J by 9 bases, with 14 bases between the two germline ends. Germline-derived CDR1 and CDR2 are LGHNA and YSLEER. There are 13 residues in the CDR3. CDR3 nucleotides: TGCGCCAGCGCTAGGGGTGGTGGTTCACCCCTCCACTTT. Translated: CASARGGGSPLHF.

The genes are TRBV7-2 and TRBJ2-2; D ambiguous. The CDR3 runs 13 residues. Between the trimmed V and J ends, which lost 2 bases and 6 bases, there was a span of 7 bases. Germline-derived CDR1 and CDR2 are SGHTA and FQGNSA. The DNA for the CDR3 is TGTGCCAGCAGCTTACATGTGGCCGGGGAGCTGTTTTTT. The encoded protein is CASSLHVAGELFF. Looking up the rest from reference TRBV7-2 and TRBJ2-2 gives the full variable domain: GAGVSQSPSNKVTEKGKDVELRCDPISGHTALYWYRQSLGQGLEFLIYFQGNSAPDKSGLPSDRFSAERTGGSVSTLTIQRTQQEDSAVYLCASSLHVAGELFFGEGSRLTVL.

The V call is TRBV20-1, the J call TRBJ2-3; D tentatively reads TRBD1 or TRBD2 (5 bases each). The CDR3 loop spans 12 amino acids. V was shortened by 5 bases and J by 8 bases, with 14 bases between the two germline ends. Germline CDR1 DFQATT, CDR2 SNEGSKA (reference sequence). The CDR3 DNA follows: TGCAGTGCTGGGGACCCGATTAGTACGCAGTATTTT. This sequence encodes CSAGDPISTQYF.

The V and J genes are TRBV13 and TRBJ2-5, with 10 bases that match TRBD1. Trimming at V came to 3 bases and at J to 11 bases, leaving 21 bases not matched to a gene. Germline CDR1 reads PRHDT; CDR2 reads FYEKMQ (reference sequence). The CDR3 consists of 18 residues. The DNA for the CDR3 is TGTGCCAGCAGCTTGGTCTCCGGGTGGGACAGGGGAGATAATGAGCAGTACTTC. Translated, it gives CASSLVSGWDRGDNEQYF.

This clonotype was seen just once. CDR3 in DNA: TGCAGTGCTACCGTCGCGTCAGGGGGTACATATGAGCAGTTCTTC. Translating it yields CSATVASGGTYEQFF. The chain recombines TRBV20-1 with TRBJ2-1; 7 bases map to TRBD1. Unmatched junction bases numbered 14, after V lost 4 bases and J lost 8 bases. Germline loops: CDR1 DFQATT, CDR2 SNEGSKA (reference sequence). There are 15 residues in the CDR3.

This chain connects TRBV9 to TRBJ2-4, with TRBD1 identical over 9 bases. The CDR3 consists of 15 residues. The V segment lost 3 bases and the J segment 8 bases; nucleotides outside the gene matches: 9. Germline V gene lookup returns CDR1 SGDLS and CDR2 YYNGEE. CDR3 nucleotides: TGTGCCAGCAGCGCCGTACAGAGGACAGGGGACATTCAGTACTTC. The encoded protein is CASSAVQRTGDIQYF.

This clonotype has a handful of counts. The V gene is TRBV11-2, the J gene TRBJ2-3, with D perhaps TRBD1 or TRBD2 (5 bases each). V lost 5 bases to trimming and J lost 2 bases, with 23 bases between them. Germline V gene data show CDR1 as SGHAT and CDR2 as FQNNGV. This CDR3 spans 18 amino acids. The CDR3 DNA reads as TGTGCCAGCAGCCCAGGGACGCTCCTGCTACTAGACACAGATACGCAGTATTTT. It is translated as CASSPGTLLLLDTDTQYF.